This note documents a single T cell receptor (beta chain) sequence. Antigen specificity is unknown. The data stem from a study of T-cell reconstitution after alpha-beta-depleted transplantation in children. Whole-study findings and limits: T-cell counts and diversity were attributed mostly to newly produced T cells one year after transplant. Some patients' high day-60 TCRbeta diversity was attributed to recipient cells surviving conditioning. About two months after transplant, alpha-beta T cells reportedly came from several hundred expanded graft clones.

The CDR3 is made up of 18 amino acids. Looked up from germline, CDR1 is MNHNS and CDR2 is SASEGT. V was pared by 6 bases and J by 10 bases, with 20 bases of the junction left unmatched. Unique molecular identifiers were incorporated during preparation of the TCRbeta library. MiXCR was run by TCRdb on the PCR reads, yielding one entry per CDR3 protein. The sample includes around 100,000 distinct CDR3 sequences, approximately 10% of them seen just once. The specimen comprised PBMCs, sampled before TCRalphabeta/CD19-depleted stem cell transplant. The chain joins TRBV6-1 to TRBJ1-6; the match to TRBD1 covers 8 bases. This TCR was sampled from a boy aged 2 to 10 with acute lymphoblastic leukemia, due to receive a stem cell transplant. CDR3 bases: TGTGCCAGCAGCCGCTTAGGACAGGGCCTCGTGGTGGGCTCACCCCTCCACTTT. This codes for CASSRLGQGLVVGSPLHF.